This T cell receptor (beta chain) is drawn from a study of blood T cell repertoires in COVID-19. Study as a whole: For recovered donors of Cohort 3, there were two negative PCRs, clearance, or symptom resolution. COVID-19 samples collected from the United States, Italy and Spain covered acute and convalescent phases.

CDR1 is MDHEN, CDR2 SYDVKM, per germline. V shed 3 bases, J shed 2 bases, and the junction held 3 bases outside the gene matches. CDR3 length: 15 amino acids. Original analysis: Estimates of nucleated cell counts were drawn from the amplification of reference gene primers. The repertoire was sequenced with immunoSEQ multiplex PCR; TCRdb's copy has only in-frame clones and lacks some. V and J calls and clone size come straight from that table; D and trimming were deduced from the DNA. The table records hundreds of thousands of clones, approximately 89% of them present only once. Participants were aged about 18 to 89 years from 24 US areas.

The origin of this receptor is a middle-aged man in a cohort exposed to, infected with or recovered from COVID-19 (not recorded which). Sequenced material: PBMCs or T cells enriched from blood (not recorded which). The chain joins TRBV28 to TRBJ2-3, with 9 bases matching TRBD2. CDR3 in amino acids: CASSFAGGFTDTQYF. The CDR3, as DNA: TGTGCCAGCAGTTTTGCGGGAGGGTTCACAGATACGCAGTATTTT.